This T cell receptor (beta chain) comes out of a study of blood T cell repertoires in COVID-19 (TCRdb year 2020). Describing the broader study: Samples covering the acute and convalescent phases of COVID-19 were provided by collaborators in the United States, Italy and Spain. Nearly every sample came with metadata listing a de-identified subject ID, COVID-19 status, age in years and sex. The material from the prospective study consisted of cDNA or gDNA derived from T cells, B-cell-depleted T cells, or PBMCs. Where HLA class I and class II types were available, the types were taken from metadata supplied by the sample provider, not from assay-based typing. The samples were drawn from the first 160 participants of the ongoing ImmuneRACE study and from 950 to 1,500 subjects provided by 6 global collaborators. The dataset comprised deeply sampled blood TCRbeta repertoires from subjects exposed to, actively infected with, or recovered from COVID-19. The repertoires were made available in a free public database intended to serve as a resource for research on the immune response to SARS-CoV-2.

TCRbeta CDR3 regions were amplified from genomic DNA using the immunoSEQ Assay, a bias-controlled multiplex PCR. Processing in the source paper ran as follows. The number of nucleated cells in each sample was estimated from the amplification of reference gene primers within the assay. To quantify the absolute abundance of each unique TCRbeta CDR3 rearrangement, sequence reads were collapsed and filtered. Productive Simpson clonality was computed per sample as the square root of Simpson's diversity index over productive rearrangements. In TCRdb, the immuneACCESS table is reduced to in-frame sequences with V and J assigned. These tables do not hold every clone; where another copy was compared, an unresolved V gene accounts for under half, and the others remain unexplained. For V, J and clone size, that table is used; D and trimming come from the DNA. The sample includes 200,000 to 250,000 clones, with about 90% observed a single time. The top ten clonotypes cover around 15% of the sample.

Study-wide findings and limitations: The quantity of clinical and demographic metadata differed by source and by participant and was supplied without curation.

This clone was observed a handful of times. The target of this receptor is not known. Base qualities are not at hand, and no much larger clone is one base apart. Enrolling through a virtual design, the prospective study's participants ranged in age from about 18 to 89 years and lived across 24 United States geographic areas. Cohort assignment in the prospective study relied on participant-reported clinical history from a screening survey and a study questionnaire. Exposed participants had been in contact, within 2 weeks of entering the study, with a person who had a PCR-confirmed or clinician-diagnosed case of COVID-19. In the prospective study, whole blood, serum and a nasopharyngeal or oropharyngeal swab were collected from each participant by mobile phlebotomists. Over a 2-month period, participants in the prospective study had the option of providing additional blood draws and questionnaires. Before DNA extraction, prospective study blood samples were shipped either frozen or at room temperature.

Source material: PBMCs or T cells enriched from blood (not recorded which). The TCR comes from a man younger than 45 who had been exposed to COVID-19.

The CDR3 reads as follows: CASSYSARDRAYEQYF. The DNA reads TGTGCCAGCAGTTATTCGGCCAGGGACAGGGCCTACGAGCAGTACTTC. The V gene is TRBV6-2 or TRBV6-3 and the J gene is TRBJ2-7; the junction holds 9 bases that match TRBD1. The germline V gene sets CDR1 to MNHEY and CDR2 to SVGEGT. Its CDR3 holds 16 amino acids, cysteine through phenylalanine. The sequence is cut down to CDR3 DNA, 48 bases in frame from base 1. Trimming takes 3 bases off V and 2 bases off J; junction bases not matched to a gene: 8.